A single sample is the source of the 10 T cell receptor beta chains below, sequenced in a study of blood T cell repertoires in COVID-19. Method: immunoSEQ multiplex PCR; TCRdb's copy keeps in-frame clones and lacks some. The sample has hundreds of thousands of clones, approximately 90% seen once; the top ten hold roughly 10%. The specimen was peripheral blood. The receptor set was obtained from a man aged 50 or older with COVID-19, enrolled during active disease.

This clone was seen a handful of times. The V call is TRBV10-1, the J call TRBJ2-2, with D possibly being TRBD1 (5 bases). Trimming took 4 bases from V and 0 from J, leaving 6 bases between them. The CDR3 sequence is 14 residues long. From germline, CDR1 is WNHNN and CDR2 SYGVQD (reference sequence). CDR3 in DNA: TGCGCCAGCAGTGGACAGACGAACACCGGGGAGCTGTTTTTT. This codes for CASSGQTNTGELFF.

The DNA of the CDR3 is TGTGCCAGCAGTTACAGGACTAGTTCCTACAATGAGCAGTTCTTC. This encodes CASSYRTSSYNEQFF. This chain uses TRBV6-6 with TRBJ2-1, with 7 nucleotides matching TRBD2. Germline V gives CDR1 MNHNY, CDR2 SVGAGI (reference sequence). Trimming at V came to 2 bases and at J to 1 base, leaving 2 bases not matched to a gene. The CDR3 has 15 residues.

The genes are TRBV5-1 and TRBJ1-2, with 10 nucleotides matching TRBD1. The CDR3 sequence is 15 residues long. Germline V lookup: CDR1 SGHRS, CDR2 YFSETQ. V dropped 4 bases and J dropped 6; count of bases not matched to a gene: 9. The CDR3 reads CASSRGVGQGNGYTF. CDR3 DNA sequence: TGCGCCAGCAGCAGGGGCGTGGGACAGGGGAATGGCTACACCTTC.

The V and J genes are TRBV6-2 or TRBV6-3 and TRBJ2-3; D possibly corresponds to TRBD1 (5 bases). V was trimmed by 1 base and J by 3 bases, leaving 11 bases between them. This CDR3 is built from 15 residues. Looked up from germline, CDR1 is MNHEY and CDR2 is SVGEGT. The chain's CDR3 is CASSYLGERTDTQYF. The DNA for the CDR3 is TGTGCCAGCAGTTACTTAGGGGAAAGGACAGATACGCAGTATTTT.

The rearrangement uses TRBV6-2 or TRBV6-3 and TRBJ1-5, with D tentatively TRBD1 (5 bases). The CDR3 contains 14 residues. V was clipped by 2 bases and J by 3 bases, with 8 bases between them. Germline CDR1 and CDR2: MNHEY and SVGEGT. CDR3: CASSYGTFNQPQHF. The DNA of the CDR3 is TGTGCCAGCAGTTACGGGACTTTCAATCAGCCCCAGCATTTT.

V gene TRBV15 combines with J gene TRBJ2-7, with 8 bases identical to TRBD1. This CDR3 has 15 amino acids. Germline loops: CDR1 LNHNV, CDR2 YYDKDF (reference sequence). Trimming at V came to 1 base and at J to 0 bases, leaving 2 bases not matched to a gene. CDR3 sequence: CATSRGTGRSYEQYF. CDR3 coding DNA: TGTGCCACCAGCAGAGGGACAGGGCGCTCCTACGAGCAGTACTTC.

This clone was found once. This chain uses TRBV11-2 with TRBJ1-2; perhaps TRBD1 as D (5 bases). Germline loops: CDR1 SGHAT, CDR2 FQNNGV. The CDR3 covers 13 residues. Trimming shortened V by 5 bases and J by 8 bases, and 15 bases separated the two germline ends. Here the CDR3 DNA reads TGTGCCAGCAGCCTCACAGGTCTTAGCGGCTACACCTTC. Its protein is CASSLTGLSGYTF.

This rearrangement joins TRBV6-5 to TRBJ2-7, with 7 nucleotides matching TRBD1. CDR3 length: 14 amino acids. CDR1 is MNHEY, CDR2 SVGAGI, per germline. The V and J ends lost 0 bases and 3 bases, in that order; junction bases with no gene match: 2. The DNA of the CDR3 is TGTGCCAGCAGTTACTCGACAGGGTTCTACGAGCAGTACTTC. This translates into CASSYSTGFYEQYF.

The chain uses TRBV5-4 and TRBJ1-2; 7 bases are shared with TRBD1. The CDR3 covers 14 residues. Germline CDR1 SGHNT, CDR2 YYREEE (reference sequence). Germline trimming cut 2 bases from V and 4 bases from J; bases unmatched to any gene: 5. CDR3 sequence: CASSFPGQPYGYTF. The CDR3 coding sequence is TGTGCCAGCAGCTTCCCGGGACAGCCCTATGGCTACACCTTC.

This clone was detected many times. J is TRBJ2-4 and V is TRBV6-1, with 9 bases matching TRBD1. This CDR3 comprises 20 residues. Germline CDR1 and CDR2: MNHNS and SASEGT. The ends lost 3 bases at V and 0 bases at J; junction bases unmatched: 15. In nucleotides, the CDR3 is TGTGCCAGCAGTGAGATGTGGGGACAGGGTCCCATCGTAGCCAAAAACATTCAGTACTTC. It encodes CASSEMWGQGPIVAKNIQYF.